This T cell receptor beta chain was recovered during a study of T cell responses to AZD1222 COVID-19 vaccine. General study findings and limits: None of the repertoires were sampled until the peak T cell response had passed. Unmutated regions of variants are reportedly targeted by nearly half of spike-specific TCRs. Donors skewed white British and female; clonal diversity was possibly underestimated.

This CDR3 has 15 residues. TCRdb keeps only in-frame clones here, not all; method: immunoSEQ multiplex PCR. The repertoire holds about 180,000 clones, with 90% to 95% as singletons. Comments on this clone: No antigen is known for it.

The material was peripheral blood, obtained 28 days after the second dose of the MenACWY control vaccine. The receptor's source is an adult who received the MenACWY meningococcal vaccine as a control. V and J are TRBV12-2 and TRBJ1-5; TRBD1 was called by the table and not checked on the DNA. TRBV12-2 is a pseudogene segment. The CDR3: CASRLQGLGNQPQHF. Written as DNA, the CDR3 is TGTGCAAGTCGACTACAGGGCCTGGGCAATCAGCCCCAGCATTTT.